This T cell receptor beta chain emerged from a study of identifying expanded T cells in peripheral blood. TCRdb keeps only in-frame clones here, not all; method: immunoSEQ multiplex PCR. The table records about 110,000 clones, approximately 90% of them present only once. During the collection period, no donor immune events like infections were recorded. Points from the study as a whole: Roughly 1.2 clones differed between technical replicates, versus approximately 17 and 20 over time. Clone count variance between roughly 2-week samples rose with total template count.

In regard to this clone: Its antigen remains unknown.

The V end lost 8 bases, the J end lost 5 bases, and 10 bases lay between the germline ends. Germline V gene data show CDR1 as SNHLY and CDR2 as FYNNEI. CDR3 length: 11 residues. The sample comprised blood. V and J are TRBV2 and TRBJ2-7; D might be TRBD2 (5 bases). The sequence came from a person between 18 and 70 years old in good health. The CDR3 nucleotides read TGTGCCAGCGGCGGGCGGGACGAGCAGTACTTC. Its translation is CASGGRDEQYF.